This T cell receptor beta chain was obtained from a study of OX40 agonist ivuxolimab in advanced cancers. This table comes from immunoSEQ multiplex PCR, and its TCRdb copy is limited to in-frame clones, with some not included. The table includes about 60,000 clones, under 95% detected once. The clonotype originates from an adult with an advanced solid tumor such as melanoma, head and neck, liver or kidney cancer. The source material was CD4+ or CD8+ T cells sorted from blood, sampled in a trial of the OX40 agonist ivuxolimab.

The CDR3 here is CASSPTSVAGDTQYF. DNA of the CDR3: TGTGCCAGCAGCCCAACTAGCGTCGCGGGTGATACGCAGTATTTT. The chain is built from TRBV7-9 and TRBJ2-3; TRBD2 matches 7 bases. V trimming: 5 bases; J trimming: 6 bases; junction bases outside the gene matches: 11. Germline values: CDR1 SEHNR, CDR2 FQNEAQ (reference sequence). The CDR3 is 15 residues long.